The clone carrying this T cell receptor (beta chain) has only a few counts. J lost 7 bases, V lost 6 bases, and 8 bases had no gene match. The CDR3 loop spans 13 amino acids. Profiling relied on immunoSEQ multiplex PCR, and the TCRdb table lists in-frame clones only, not all of them. The table has some 150,000 clones, around 81% seen once. These data come from a study of blood T cell repertoires in COVID-19. Study overall: Collection of acute and convalescent COVID-19 samples took place in the United States, Italy and Spain. PBMCs, B-cell-depleted T cells, or T cells were the source of the cDNA or gDNA that made up the material.

V and J are TRBV12-3 or TRBV12-4 and TRBJ1-2, with 7 bases aligning to TRBD1. This receptor was taken from a woman in her forties with active or convalescent COVID-19. The specimen sequenced was peripheral blood. For the CDR3, the DNA is TGTGCCAGCAGCTCCAACAGGGGAAGTGGCTACACCTTC. It codes for CASSSNRGSGYTF.